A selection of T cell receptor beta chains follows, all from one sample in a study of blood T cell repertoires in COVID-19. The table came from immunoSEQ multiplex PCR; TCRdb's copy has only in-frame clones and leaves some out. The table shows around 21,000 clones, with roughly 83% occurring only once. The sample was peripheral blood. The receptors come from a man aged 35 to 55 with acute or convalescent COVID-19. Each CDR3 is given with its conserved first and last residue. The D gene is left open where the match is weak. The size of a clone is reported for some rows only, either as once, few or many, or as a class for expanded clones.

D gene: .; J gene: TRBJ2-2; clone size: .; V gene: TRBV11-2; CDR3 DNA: TGTGCCAGCAGCTTTTCGGGATTCACCGGGGAGCTGTTTTTT; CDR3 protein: CASSFSGFTGELFF
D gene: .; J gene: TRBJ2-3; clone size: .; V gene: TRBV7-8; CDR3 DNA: TGTGCCAGCAGCTTACTGGAGGGCACAGATACGCAGTATTTT; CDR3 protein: CASSLLEGTDTQYF
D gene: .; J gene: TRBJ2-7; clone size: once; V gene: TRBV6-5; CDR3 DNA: TGTGCCAGCAGTTTAAGACATCACTACGAGCAGTACTTC; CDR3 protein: CASSLRHHYEQYF
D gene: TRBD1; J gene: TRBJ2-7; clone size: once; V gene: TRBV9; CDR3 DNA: TGTGCCAGCAGCGTCAGGGGACAGGGGGCGGGTGAGCAGTACTTC; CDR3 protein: CASSVRGQGAGEQYF
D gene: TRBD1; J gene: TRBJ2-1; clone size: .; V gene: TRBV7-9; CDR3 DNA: TGTGCCAGCAGCTGGGACAGATACAATGAGCAGTTCTTC; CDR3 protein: CASSWDRYNEQFF
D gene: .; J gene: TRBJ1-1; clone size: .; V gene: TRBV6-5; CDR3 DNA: TGTGCCAGCAGTTTCGACAGGAGGACTGAAGCTTTCTTT; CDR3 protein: CASSFDRRTEAFF
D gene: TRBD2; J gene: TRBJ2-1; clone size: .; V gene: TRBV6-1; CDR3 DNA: TGTGCCAGCAGTGAAGGTTCTAGCGGGAGGCAGTTCTTC; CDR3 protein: CASSEGSSGRQFF
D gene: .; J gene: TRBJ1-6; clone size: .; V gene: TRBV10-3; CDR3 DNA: TGTGCCATCAGTGAGGAAAGGGGCAGCTCGGGTTCACCCCTCCACTTT; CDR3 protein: CAISEERGSSGSPLHF
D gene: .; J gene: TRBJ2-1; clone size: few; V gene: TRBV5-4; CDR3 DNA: TGTGCCAGCAGCTTTCCTGAGGGCCGAGAGCAGTTCTTC; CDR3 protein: CASSFPEGREQFF
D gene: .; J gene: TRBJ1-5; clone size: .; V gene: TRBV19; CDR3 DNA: TGTGCCAGTAGTATGGATCGACTACAGGGAGCATATAGCAATCAGCCCCAGCATTTT; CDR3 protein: CASSMDRLQGAYSNQPQHF
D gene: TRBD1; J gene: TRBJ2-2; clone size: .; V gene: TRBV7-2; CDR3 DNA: TGTGCCAGCAGCCCCTCCGGGACAGGGTATCCCGGGGAGCTGTTTTTT; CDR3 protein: CASSPSGTGYPGELFF
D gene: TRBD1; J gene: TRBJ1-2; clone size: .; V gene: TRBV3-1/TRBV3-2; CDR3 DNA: TGTGCCAGCAGCCAACCGGGACAGGGGAAGAACACCTTC; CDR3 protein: CASSQPGQGKNTF
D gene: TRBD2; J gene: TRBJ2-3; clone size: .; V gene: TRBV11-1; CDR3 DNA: TGTGCCAGCAGCTTAGAACTGGCTAGCGGGGGTGATACGCAGTATTTT; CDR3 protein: CASSLELASGGDTQYF
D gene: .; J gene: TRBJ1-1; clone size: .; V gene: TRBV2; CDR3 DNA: TGTGCCAGCAGTGATCGTGGGAGGAACACTGAAGCTTTCTTT; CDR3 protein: CASSDRGRNTEAFF
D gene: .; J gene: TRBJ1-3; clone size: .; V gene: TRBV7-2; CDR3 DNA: TGTGCCAGCAGCCTGACAGGATCTGGAAACACCATATATTTT; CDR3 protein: CASSLTGSGNTIYF
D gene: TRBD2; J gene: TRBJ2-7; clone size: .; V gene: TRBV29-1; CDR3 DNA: TGCAGCGTGGGGGGGAGCGGTTCTCCCTACGAGCAGTACTTC; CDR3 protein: CSVGGSGSPYEQYF
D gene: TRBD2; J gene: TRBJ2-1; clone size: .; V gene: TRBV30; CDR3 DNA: TGTGCCTGGAGTGCGGGGGGGGATGAGCAGTTCTTC; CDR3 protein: CAWSAGGDEQFF
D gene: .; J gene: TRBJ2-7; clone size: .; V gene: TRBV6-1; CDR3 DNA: TGTGCCAGCAGTGAAGGACTAAGTACGGGTTACATGGCCTACGAGCAGTACTTC; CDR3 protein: CASSEGLSTGYMAYEQYF
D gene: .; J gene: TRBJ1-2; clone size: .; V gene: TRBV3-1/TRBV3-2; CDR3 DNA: TGTGCCAGCAGCCCGGGTCCAGAGAACTATGGCTACACCTTC; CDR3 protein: CASSPGPENYGYTF
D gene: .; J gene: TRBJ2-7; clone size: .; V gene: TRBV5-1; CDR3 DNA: TGCGCCAGCAGCTTGGCCGGGTGGTCGGACTCCTACGAGCAGTACTTC; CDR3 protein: CASSLAGWSDSYEQYF
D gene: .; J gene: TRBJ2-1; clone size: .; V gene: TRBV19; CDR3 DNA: TGTGCCAGTTCACTAGGAGTGGGCAATGAGCAGTTCTTC; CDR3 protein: CASSLGVGNEQFF
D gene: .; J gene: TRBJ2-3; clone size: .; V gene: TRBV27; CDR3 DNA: TGTGCCAGCAGGGATCAGGGTCGGGATACGCAGTATTTT; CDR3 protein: CASRDQGRDTQYF
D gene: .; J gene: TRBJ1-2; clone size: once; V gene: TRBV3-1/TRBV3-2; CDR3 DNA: TGTGCCAGCAGCCTAATGGGCACGCAGTACTATGGCTACACCTTC; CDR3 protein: CASSLMGTQYYGYTF
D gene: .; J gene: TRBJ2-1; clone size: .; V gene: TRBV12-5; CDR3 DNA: TGTGCTAGTGGCCTTGGGCGTAGGGGCGATGAGCAGTTCTTC; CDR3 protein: CASGLGRRGDEQFF
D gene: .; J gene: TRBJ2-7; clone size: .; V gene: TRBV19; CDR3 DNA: TGTGCCAGTAGTACCGACAGGACCACGACCTACGAGCAGTACTTC; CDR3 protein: CASSTDRTTTYEQYF
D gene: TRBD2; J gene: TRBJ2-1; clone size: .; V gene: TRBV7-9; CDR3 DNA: TGTGCCAGCAGCTTTAACGAGCGGGAGAATGAGCAGTTCTTC; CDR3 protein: CASSFNERENEQFF
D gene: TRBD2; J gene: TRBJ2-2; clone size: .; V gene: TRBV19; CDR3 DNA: TGTGCCAGTAGTACCCTCGGGAGGGACACCGGGGAGCTGTTTTTT; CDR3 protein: CASSTLGRDTGELFF
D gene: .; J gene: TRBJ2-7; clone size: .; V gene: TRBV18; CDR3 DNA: TGTGCCAGCTCACCAACAGGGAGACCGAAATACGAGCAGTACTTC; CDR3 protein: CASSPTGRPKYEQYF
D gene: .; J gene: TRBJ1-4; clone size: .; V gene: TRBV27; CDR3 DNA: TGTGCCAGCAGGGCCTGGGGGGCAACTAATGAAAAACTGTTTTTT; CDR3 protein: CASRAWGATNEKLFF
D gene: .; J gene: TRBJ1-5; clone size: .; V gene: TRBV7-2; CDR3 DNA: TGTGCCAGCAGCCCGGGTGGGGGCGCGGATAGCAATCAGCCCCAGCATTTT; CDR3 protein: CASSPGGGADSNQPQHF
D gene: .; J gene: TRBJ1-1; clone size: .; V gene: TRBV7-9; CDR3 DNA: TGTGCCAGCAGCACAATCCAGGGCGTCGCTGAAGCTTTCTTT; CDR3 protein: CASSTIQGVAEAFF